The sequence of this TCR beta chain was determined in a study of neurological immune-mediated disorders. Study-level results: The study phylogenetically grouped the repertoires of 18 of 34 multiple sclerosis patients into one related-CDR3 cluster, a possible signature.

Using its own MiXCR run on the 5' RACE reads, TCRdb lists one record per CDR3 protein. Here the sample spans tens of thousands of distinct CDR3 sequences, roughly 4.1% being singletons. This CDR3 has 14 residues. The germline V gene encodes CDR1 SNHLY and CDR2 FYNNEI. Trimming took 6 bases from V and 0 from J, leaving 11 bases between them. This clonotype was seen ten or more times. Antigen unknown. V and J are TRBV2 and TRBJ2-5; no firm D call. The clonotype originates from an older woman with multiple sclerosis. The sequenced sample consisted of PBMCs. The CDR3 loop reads CASSGGRDQETQYF. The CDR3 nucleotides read TGTGCCAGCAGCGGCGGACGGGACCAAGAGACCCAGTACTTC.